This T cell receptor beta chain was found in a study of cytomegalovirus exposure and HLA in healthy donors. Study-level findings and limits: Association of a missense DCLRE1C variant with TCR beta V- and J-gene trimming was reported in a later analysis.

As to this clone: Its antigen is undetermined. One junction end does not reproduce the germline sequence, and a read error may be involved.

Both 60 Vbeta primers and 13 Jbeta primers went into the PCR. Some clones are missing from TCRdb's copy, which holds only in-frame ones; the method was immunoSEQ multiplex PCR. The sample yields some 160,000 clones, roughly 80% seen once. The length of the CDR3 is 14 residues. CDR1 and CDR2 (germline): SGHRS, YFSETQ. The sequenced sample was PBMCs. This clonotype was obtained from a male donor in good health and CMV-seronegative. V is TRBV5-1 and J is TRBJ1-6, with a weak D call TRBD1 (6 bases). The CDR3 loop is CASSLETGNAPPHF. Here the CDR3 DNA reads TGCGCCAGCAGCTTGGAAACAGGGAATGCACCCCCCCACTTT.